One T cell receptor (beta chain) is described in this entry. Antigen unknown. This CDR3 contains 16 residues. CDR1 and CDR2 from the germline V gene are MGHRA and YSYEKL. The V and J ends lost 4 bases and 3 bases, in that order; junction bases with no gene match: 6. This record comes from a study of cytomegalovirus exposure and HLA in healthy donors. Primers included in the PCR were 60 Vbeta and 13 Jbeta primers. The table came from immunoSEQ multiplex PCR; TCRdb's copy has only in-frame clones and leaves some out. The table records fewer than 100,000 clones, about 75% of them present only once. Whole-study findings and limits: Several of the most significant clusters appeared, in a later analysis, to be linked to common viral pathogens.

This receptor was taken from a man in his forties in good health and CMV-seropositive. Sequenced sample: PBMCs. The V and J genes are TRBV4-1 and TRBJ2-3; TRBD2 aligns across 11 bases. The CDR3 sequence is CASSRQGLAVTDTQYF. As DNA, the CDR3 is TGCGCCAGCAGCCGCCAGGGACTAGCGGTAACAGATACGCAGTATTTT.